The next 19 T cell receptor beta chains were all read from a single sample in a study of graft-versus-host responses after intestinal transplantation. The data were produced by immunoSEQ multiplex PCR, yet TCRdb's version contains in-frame clones alone and is incomplete. This table holds 10,000 to 15,000 clones, around 30% found once. Stimulators, some 200,000 irradiated and violet-dye-labeled cells, were plated with some 200,000 CFSE-labeled responder cells. This specimen consisted of alloreactive CD8+ T cells from a mixed lymphocyte reaction culture, obtained before intestinal transplant. Subset: CFSE-low proliferating T cells sorted from roughly 6-day pre-transplant mixed lymphocyte reaction (GvH or HvG direction). These receptors were collected from a human patient who received an intestinal transplant.

This clone was counted between two and nine times. This rearrangement joins TRBV7-2 to TRBJ1-4; TRBD1 aligns across 9 bases. V dropped 2 bases and J dropped 8; count of bases not matched to a gene: 12. Germline-derived CDR1 and CDR2 are SGHTA and FQGNSA. The CDR3 has 17 residues. The CDR3 spells CASSLWGFGQGSEKLFF. The DNA for the CDR3 is TGTGCCAGCAGCTTATGGGGTTTTGGACAGGGGTCCGAAAAACTGTTTTTT.

This clone appeared a few times. V and J are TRBV4-1 and TRBJ1-4, with 8 bases matching TRBD1. CDR1 is MGHRA and CDR2 is YSYEKL in the germline V gene. The length of the CDR3 is 17 residues. Unmatched junction bases numbered 10, after V lost 3 bases and J lost 4 bases. CDR3 bases: TGCGCCAGCAGCCAGGATTCGACAGGGGACGGTAATGAAAAACTGTTTTTT. It translates to CASSQDSTGDGNEKLFF.

The rearrangement uses TRBV9 and TRBJ2-5, with TRBD1 matching over 7 bases. This CDR3 contains 14 residues. Trimming at V came to 3 bases and at J to 4 bases, leaving 6 bases not matched to a gene. Germline V gene lookup returns CDR1 SGDLS and CDR2 YYNGEE. The CDR3 protein is CASSGSGTAETQYF. In DNA, the CDR3 is TGTGCCAGCAGCGGATCCGGGACAGCAGAGACCCAGTACTTC.

This clone ranks as medium-sized. J is TRBJ2-2 and V is TRBV5-6; D is uncertain. The CDR3 is 12 residues long. The V end lost 2 bases, the J end lost 2 bases, and 1 base lay between the germline ends. The germline CDR1 and CDR2 sequences are SGHDT and YYEEEE. The DNA for the CDR3 is TGTGCCAGCAGCTTAAACACCGGGGAGCTGTTTTTT. Its translation: CASSLNTGELFF. The whole variable domain, filled in from reference TRBV5-6 and TRBJ2-2, reads DAGVTQSPTHLIKTRGQQVTLRCSPKSGHDTVSWYQQALGQGPQFIFQYYEEEERQRGNFPDRFSGHQFPNYSSELNVNALLLGDSALYLCASSLNTGELFFGEGSRLTVL.

A few counts support this clone. J is TRBJ2-7 and V is TRBV9, with D perhaps matching TRBD1 or TRBD2 (6 bases each). The ends were cut back, 0 bases at V and 0 bases at J, with 16 bases in the middle. This CDR3 spans 17 amino acids. Germline lookup yields CDR1 SGDLS and CDR2 YYNGEE. The CDR3 DNA sequence: TGTGCCAGCAGCGTAGAGGACGGGGGCATTCTCTCCTACGAGCAGTACTTC. Its translation is CASSVEDGGILSYEQYF.

The CDR3 sequence: CASSLGTSLYTQYF. Here the CDR3 DNA reads TGTGCCAGCAGTTTAGGGACTAGCCTTTATACGCAGTATTTT. This chain joins TRBV28 and TRBJ2-3; 9 nucleotides agree with TRBD2. The CDR3 extends over 14 amino acids. V lost 2 bases to trimming and J lost 7 bases; unmatched junction nucleotides: 4. CDR1 and CDR2 (germline): MDHEN, SYDVKM.

This clone was recorded a few times. The rearrangement joins TRBV7-9 to TRBJ2-5; D unclear. Germline values: CDR1 SEHNR, CDR2 FQNEAQ (reference sequence). Trimming took 4 bases from V and 3 from J, leaving 9 bases between them. The length of the CDR3 is 13 residues. The CDR3: CASSSDTEETQYF. The CDR3 nucleotides are TGTGCCAGCAGCTCAGACACAGAAGAGACCCAGTACTTC. The whole variable domain, filled in from reference TRBV7-9 and TRBJ2-5, reads DTGVSQNPRHKITKRGQNVTFRCDPISEHNRLYWYRQTLGQGPEFLTYFQNEAQLEKSRLLSDRFSAERPKGSFSTLEIQRTEQGDSAMYLCASSSDTEETQYFGPGTRLLVL.

CDR3 sequence: CASSFALPSATEAFF. CDR3 sequence (DNA): TGTGCCAGCAGCTTCGCTCTTCCGAGCGCCACTGAAGCTTTCTTT. V usage is TRBV11-3 and J usage is TRBJ1-1, with D uncertain. CDR1 is SGHNT, CDR2 YENEEA, per germline. The CDR3 loop spans 15 amino acids. The V and J ends lost 3 bases and 4 bases respectively, with 15 bases between them.

This clone occurred once. This CDR3 is CASSLSTHTEAFF. The CDR3 DNA sequence: TGTGCCAGCAGTTTATCGACACACACTGAAGCTTTCTTT. The V call is TRBV27, the J call TRBJ1-1; D unclear. The CDR3 sequence is 13 residues long. Trimming stripped 0 bases from V and 3 bases from J, with 5 bases between. CDR1 is MNHEY and CDR2 is SMNVEV in the germline V gene (reference sequence).

This clone was counted a few times. A much larger clone differs by one base, so this may be a read error. The same CDR3 is also encoded by other DNA sequences in this sample. V and J are TRBV6-5 and TRBJ2-7; TRBD1 might be the D (6 bases). Trimming cost V 11 bases and J 3 bases, with 23 bases left between them. Germline V gives CDR1 MNHEY, CDR2 SVGAGI. This CDR3 spans 15 amino acids. The CDR3 is CARGVPGQIHYEQYF. The CDR3 nucleotides read TGTGCCCGAGGGGTACCAGGACAGATACACTACGAGCAGTACTTC.

This chain connects TRBV6-6 to TRBJ2-1; TRBD2 aligns across 10 bases. This CDR3 region has 13 residues. Per the germline V gene, CDR1 is MNHNY and CDR2 is SVGAGI (reference sequence). V shed 4 bases and J 7 bases; nucleotides not matched to a gene: 1. The CDR3 here is CASSLAGGNEQFF. The DNA of the CDR3 is TGTGCCAGCAGTTTAGCGGGAGGAAATGAGCAGTTCTTC.

This clone occurred a few times. The gene calls are TRBV19 and TRBJ2-1, with 10 bases fitting TRBD1. The CDR3 has 15 residues. The ends lost 5 bases at V and 5 bases at J; junction bases unmatched: 6. CDR1 is LNHDA, CDR2 SQIVND, per germline (reference sequence). CDR3 residues: CASSATGGFHNEQFF. The CDR3 region has the DNA TGTGCCAGTAGTGCGACAGGGGGCTTCCACAATGAGCAGTTCTTC.

The chain employs TRBV30 and TRBJ1-5, with D unclear. Germline values: CDR1 GTSNPN, CDR2 SVGIG (reference sequence). Trimming removed 3 bases at V and 4 bases at J, with 10 bases between. The CDR3 consists of 13 residues. The CDR3 loop reads CAWRVRLNQPQHF. The CDR3 bases are TGTGCCTGGAGGGTACGGCTGAATCAGCCCCAGCATTTT. The entire variable domain, with the rest obtained from reference TRBV30 and TRBJ1-5, is as follows: SQTIHQWPATLVQPVGSPLSLECTVEGTSNPNLYWYRQAAGRGLQLLFYSVGIGQISSEVPQNLSASRPQDRQFILSSKKLLLSDSGFYLCAWRVRLNQPQHFGDGTRLSIL.

Only a few counts were recorded for this clone. The gene calls are TRBV7-9 and TRBJ2-5; 8 nucleotides match TRBD1. The CDR3 runs 14 residues. With 6 bases clipped from V and 5 bases from J, the junction kept 8 bases outside the gene matches. The V gene's germline CDR1 is SEHNR and CDR2 FQNEAQ (reference sequence). This CDR3 is CASRQGDLRETQYF. The CDR3 nucleotides read TGTGCCAGCAGACAGGGGGACCTTCGGGAGACCCAGTACTTC.

This chain uses TRBV2 with TRBJ1-4; D is undetermined. The CDR3 loop spans 15 amino acids. Germline V gene lookup returns CDR1 SNHLY and CDR2 FYNNEI. The ends were cut back, 4 bases at V and 0 bases at J, with 9 bases in the middle. As DNA, the CDR3 is TGTGCCAGCAGTGGACGGGTCGCAACTAATGAAAAACTGTTTTTT. It codes for CASSGRVATNEKLFF.

In its sample, this clone is medium-sized. Other DNA sequences in the sample encode the same CDR3. The chain links TRBV29-1 to TRBJ2-1; D unclear. Trimming took off 2 bases at V and 6 bases at J, with 8 bases between the two ends. The CDR3 has 12 amino acids. The germline gives CDR1 SQVTM, CDR2 ANQGSEA. The CDR3 protein is CSVESGANEQFF. CDR3 sequence (DNA): TGCAGCGTTGAATCCGGAGCCAATGAGCAGTTCTTC.

This clone was observed a few times. The chain links TRBV14 to TRBJ2-7; 8 bases fit TRBD1. Germline V gene sequence: CDR1 SGHDN, CDR2 FVKESK. After removal of 10 bases from V and 1 base from J, the junction contained 6 bases not matched to a gene. This CDR3 region has 13 residues. DNA for the CDR3: TGTGCCACGAGACAGGGGAGTTCCTACGAGCAGTACTTC. It translates to CATRQGSSYEQYF.

In its sample, this clone was seen a few times. This chain connects TRBV27 to TRBJ1-1; TRBD1 agrees at 7 bases. The CDR3 sequence is 13 residues long. With V trimmed by 2 bases and J by 4 bases, 1 base remained unmatched. Germline loops: CDR1 MNHEY, CDR2 SMNVEV (reference sequence). CDR3 in DNA: TGTGCCAGCAGTTTAGCAGGGGGCACTGAAGCTTTCTTT. It yields the protein CASSLAGGTEAFF.

This clone was observed a few times. J is TRBJ1-1 and V is TRBV6-9; D not resolved. This CDR3 comprises 14 residues. Germline loops: CDR1 MNHGY, CDR2 SVAAGI. V was clipped by 4 bases and J by 4 bases, with 13 bases between them. CDR3 in amino acids: CASSFTVRGTEAFF. The CDR3 region has the DNA TGTGCCAGCAGTTTCACAGTTAGAGGCACTGAAGCTTTCTTT.